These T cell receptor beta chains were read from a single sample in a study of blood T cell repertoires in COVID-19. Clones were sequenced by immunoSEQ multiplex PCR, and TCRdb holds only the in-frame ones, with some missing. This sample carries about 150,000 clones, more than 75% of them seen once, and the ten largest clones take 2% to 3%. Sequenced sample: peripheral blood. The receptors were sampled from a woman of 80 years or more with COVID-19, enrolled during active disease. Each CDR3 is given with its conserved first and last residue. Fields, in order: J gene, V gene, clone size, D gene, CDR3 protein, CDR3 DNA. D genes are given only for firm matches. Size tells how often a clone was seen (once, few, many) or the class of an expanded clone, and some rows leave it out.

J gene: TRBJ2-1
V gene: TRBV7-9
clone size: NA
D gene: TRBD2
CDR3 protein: CASSSSGRRIDEQFF
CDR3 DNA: TGTGCCAGCAGCTCTAGCGGGAGGAGGATAGATGAGCAGTTCTTC

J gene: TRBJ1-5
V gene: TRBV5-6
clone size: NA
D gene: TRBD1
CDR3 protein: CASSLGTGREGQPQHF
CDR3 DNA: TGTGCCAGCAGCTTGGGGACAGGGCGCGAGGGTCAGCCCCAGCATTTT

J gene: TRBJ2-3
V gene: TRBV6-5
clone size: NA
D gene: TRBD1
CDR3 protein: CASSYGGRGQDTQYF
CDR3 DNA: TGTGCCAGCAGTTATGGTGGCAGGGGGCAAGATACGCAGTATTTT

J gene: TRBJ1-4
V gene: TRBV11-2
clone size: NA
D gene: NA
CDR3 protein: CASSLDGRGGNEKLFF
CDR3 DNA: TGTGCCAGCAGCTTAGATGGTAGGGGCGGTAATGAAAAACTGTTTTTT

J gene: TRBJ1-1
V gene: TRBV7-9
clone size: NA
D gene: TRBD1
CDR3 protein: CASSYPTGVSNTEAFF
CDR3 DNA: TGTGCCAGCAGCTACCCTACAGGGGTTTCGAACACTGAAGCTTTCTTT

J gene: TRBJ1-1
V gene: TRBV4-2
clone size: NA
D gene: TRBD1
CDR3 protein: CASSPDRGTEAFF
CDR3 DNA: TGTGCCAGCAGCCCCGACAGGGGAACTGAAGCTTTCTTT

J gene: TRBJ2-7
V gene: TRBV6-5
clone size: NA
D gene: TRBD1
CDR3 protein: CASRLAGTGAYEQYF
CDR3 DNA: TGTGCCAGCAGACTGGCCGGGACAGGGGCCTACGAGCAGTACTTC

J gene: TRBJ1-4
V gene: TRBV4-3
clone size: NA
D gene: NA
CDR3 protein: CASSISRGDNEKLFF
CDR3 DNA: TGCGCCAGCAGCATAAGCAGGGGAGACAATGAAAAACTGTTTTTT

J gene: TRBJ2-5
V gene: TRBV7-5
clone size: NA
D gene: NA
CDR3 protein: CARSLTDFQETQYF
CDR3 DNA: TGTGCCAGAAGCCTGACAGATTTCCAAGAGACCCAGTACTTC

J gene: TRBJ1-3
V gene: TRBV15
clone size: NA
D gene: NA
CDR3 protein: CATSRDLTGNTIYF
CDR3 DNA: TGTGCCACCAGCAGAGATTTAACAGGAAACACCATATATTTT

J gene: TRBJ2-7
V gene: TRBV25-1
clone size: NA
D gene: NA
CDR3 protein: CASRDTGTAGFEQYF
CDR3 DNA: TGTGCCAGTCGAGACACCGGGACTGCCGGTTTCGAGCAGTACTTC

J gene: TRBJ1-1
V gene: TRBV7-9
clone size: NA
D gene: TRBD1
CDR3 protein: CASSSQTGLNTEAFF
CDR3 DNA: TGTGCCAGCAGCTCGCAGACAGGGCTGAACACTGAAGCTTTCTTT

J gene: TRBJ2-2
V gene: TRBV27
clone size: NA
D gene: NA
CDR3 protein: CASSLSRYTGELFF
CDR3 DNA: TGTGCCAGCAGTTTATCGCGATACACCGGGGAGCTGTTTTTT

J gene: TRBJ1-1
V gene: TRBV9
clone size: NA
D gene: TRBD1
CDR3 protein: CASSSYGGTGLFRRTEAFF
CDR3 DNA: TGTGCCAGCAGCTCTTACGGGGGGACAGGGCTTTTCAGGCGGACTGAAGCTTTCTTT

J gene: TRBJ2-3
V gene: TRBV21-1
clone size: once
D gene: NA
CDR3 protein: CASRDVDLAGNTDTQYF
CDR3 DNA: TGTGCCAGCAGGGATGTGGACTTGGCGGGAAATACAGATACGCAGTATTTT

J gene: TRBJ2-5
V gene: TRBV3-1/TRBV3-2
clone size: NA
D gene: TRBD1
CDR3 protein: CASSPPGQGQETQYF
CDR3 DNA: TGTGCCAGCAGCCCCCCGGGACAGGGTCAAGAGACCCAGTACTTC

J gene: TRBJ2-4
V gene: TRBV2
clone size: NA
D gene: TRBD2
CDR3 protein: CASRTSGSRYIQYF
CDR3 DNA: TGTGCCAGCCGGACTAGCGGGAGTAGATACATTCAGTACTTC